This T cell receptor beta chain stems from a study of blood T cell repertoires in COVID-19. Libraries were prepared by immunoSEQ multiplex PCR; TCRdb keeps only in-frame clonotypes and omits some of them. Of about 280,000 clones listed, about 85% are singletons. CDR1 and CDR2 (germline): SGDLS, YYNGEE. The V end was cut by 3 bases, the J end by 2 bases, with 8 bases between. This CDR3 has 14 amino acids. The chain uses TRBV9 and TRBJ1-4; D not certain. This clonotype was sampled from a woman aged 45-59 years who had recovered from COVID-19. Sequencing input: PBMCs or T cells enriched from blood (not recorded which). This CDR3 reads CASSATPTNEKLFF. The CDR3, as DNA: TGTGCCAGCAGCGCGACACCTACTAATGAAAAACTGTTTTTT.